One sample yielded the 14 T cell receptor beta chains listed below, sequenced in a study of shared clonotypes between healthy human individuals. Sequencing was performed with immunoSEQ multiplex PCR; in TCRdb, only in-frame clones are kept and a portion is missing. The sample shows about 2.4 million clones, approximately 94% of them seen only once. Material: naive CD4+ T cells from PBMCs. Subset here: CD45RA+ positively selected. These TCRs come from a man aged 18 to 30 in good health. Some clones in this sample may be carry-over from other donors' samples.

CDR3 region: CASSPGDRGHREQYF. The CDR3 region has the DNA TGTGCCAGCAGCCCAGGGGACAGGGGGCATCGGGAGCAGTACTTC. The rearrangement joins TRBV11-3 to TRBJ2-7; 12 nucleotides line up with TRBD1. Germline lookup yields CDR1 SGHNT and CDR2 YENEEA. The CDR3 spans 15 residues. J lost 7 bases, V lost 5 bases, and 9 bases had no gene match.

A single count supports this clone. Its ends do not fully match the called genes, so a read error is possible. The genes are TRBV7-9 and TRBJ1-2; 8 bases agree with TRBD1. This CDR3 is built from 12 residues. CDR1 is SEHNR, CDR2 FQNEAQ, per germline (reference sequence). The CDR3 region has the DNA TGTGCCAGCAGCCCGACGGACAGGGTGGTCCATTTC. It translates to CASSPTDRVVHF. Supplemented by reference TRBV7-9 and TRBJ1-2, the full variable domain reads DTGVSQNPRHKITKRGQNVTFRCDPISEHNRLYWYRQTLGQGPEFLTYFQNEAQLEKSRLLSDRFSAERPKGSFSTLEIQRTEQGDSAMYLCASSPTDRVVHFGSGTRLTVV.

J is TRBJ2-7 and V is TRBV14; D is perhaps TRBD1 (6 bases). Trimming pared 4 bases from V and 2 bases from J, leaving 15 bases between. Per the germline V gene, CDR1 is SGHDN and CDR2 is FVKESK. This CDR3 has 15 amino acids. This chain's CDR3 is CASSLKQGTPYEQYF. The CDR3 bases are TGTGCCAGCAGCCTCAAACAGGGAACCCCCTACGAGCAGTACTTC.

The V and J genes are TRBV6-5 and TRBJ1-2, with D maybe TRBD1 (6 bases). Germline CDR1 MNHEY, CDR2 SVGAGI. The CDR3 has 13 amino acids. V lost 7 bases and J lost 4, with 13 bases in between. The CDR3 nucleotides read TGTGCCAGCAAACCGCGGACAGTCTATGGCTACACCTTC. It codes for CASKPRTVYGYTF.

V and J are TRBV11-3 and TRBJ2-2, with 10 bases identical to TRBD1. J lost 3 bases, V lost 0 bases, and 4 bases had no gene match. Germline V gene data show CDR1 as SGHNT and CDR2 as YENEEA. The CDR3 consists of 17 residues. For the CDR3, the DNA is TGTGCCAGCAGCTTAGATGGGACAGGGGACTACACCGGGGAGCTGTTTTTT. It encodes CASSLDGTGDYTGELFF.

The chain couples TRBV2 to TRBJ2-7; D is uncertain. The CDR3 totals 14 residues. V shed 6 bases and J shed 5 bases, with 17 bases lying between them. From germline, CDR1 is SNHLY and CDR2 FYNNEI. CDR3 in amino acids: CASRRSPATHEQYF. CDR3 sequence (DNA): TGTGCCAGCAGGAGGAGTCCAGCGACACACGAGCAGTACTTC.

The J gene is TRBJ2-1, the V gene TRBV6-1; 8 nucleotides match TRBD2. In germline, CDR1 is MNHNS, CDR2 SASEGT. The CDR3 runs to 15 residues. The junction had 4 bases not matched to a gene; V was cut back by 2 bases and J by 4 bases. Written as DNA, the CDR3 is TGTGCCAGCAGTGAATTACTAGCGGTGTACAATGAGCAGTTCTTC. Its protein product is CASSELLAVYNEQFF.

The chain employs TRBV27 and TRBJ2-7, with D possibly being TRBD1 (5 bases). The germline V and J ends were trimmed by 6 bases and 3 bases, with 15 bases remaining between them. Germline values: CDR1 MNHEY, CDR2 SMNVEV (reference sequence). The CDR3 loop spans 14 amino acids. The CDR3 here is CASRRQGANYEQYF. CDR3 bases: TGTGCCAGCAGACGACAAGGGGCGAACTACGAGCAGTACTTC.

This clone occurred a few times. The V and J genes are TRBV30 and TRBJ1-1; no firm D call. Trimming took 5 bases from V and 11 from J, leaving 15 bases between them. The CDR3 has 11 amino acids. Germline CDR1 is GTSNPN and CDR2 is SVGIG (reference sequence). CDR3 residues: CAWGNIGVAFF. CDR3 DNA: TGTGCCTGGGGAAACATCGGGGTGGCTTTCTTT.

This chain joins TRBV27 and TRBJ2-5; D gene uncertain. The CDR3 sequence is 13 residues long. Deletions cut 7 bases from V and 6 bases from J, with 15 bases between. Germline V CDR1 and CDR2: MNHEY, SMNVEV (reference sequence). As DNA, the CDR3 is TGTGCCAGCATCCACCCCGGCCCGAAGACCCAGTACTTC. Its translation: CASIHPGPKTQYF.

Of note for this clone: This specimen includes other DNA sequences encoding the same CDR3. The CDR3 protein is CASSEGLSNQPQHF. The CDR3 DNA follows: TGTGCCAGCAGTGAAGGGCTGAGCAATCAGCCCCAGCATTTT. The V gene is TRBV6-1, the J gene TRBJ1-5, with D unresolved. Trimming pared 1 base from V and 1 base from J, leaving 5 bases between. The CDR3 runs to 14 residues. The germline V gene encodes CDR1 MNHNS and CDR2 SASEGT.

This chain joins TRBV4-2 and TRBJ1-3, with TRBD1 matching 9 bases. Per the germline V gene, CDR1 is LGHNA and CDR2 is YNFKEQ. The CDR3 length is 15 residues. V lost 1 base and J lost 6; bases outside the gene matches: 4. The CDR3 here is CASSQANRGQNTIYF. For the CDR3, the DNA is TGTGCCAGCAGCCAAGCGAACAGGGGGCAAAACACCATATATTTT.

This chain links TRBV6-5 with TRBJ2-5; D is possibly TRBD2 (5 bases). The CDR3 has 14 amino acids. Germline CDR1 MNHEY, CDR2 SVGAGI. V was clipped by 0 bases and J by 3 bases, with 8 bases between them. CDR3 sequence reads: CASSYSSGKETQYF. The CDR3 DNA reads as TGTGCCAGCAGTTACTCATCGGGGAAAGAGACCCAGTACTTC.

V is TRBV6-5 and J is TRBJ2-2; D is unresolved. Germline loops: CDR1 MNHEY, CDR2 SVGAGI. V lost 6 bases and J 7 bases, leaving 12 bases between the germline ends. The CDR3 is made up of 13 amino acids. CDR3 coding DNA: TGTGCCAGCAGGCCTTACTTGGACGGGGAGCTGTTTTTT. As protein: CASRPYLDGELFF.